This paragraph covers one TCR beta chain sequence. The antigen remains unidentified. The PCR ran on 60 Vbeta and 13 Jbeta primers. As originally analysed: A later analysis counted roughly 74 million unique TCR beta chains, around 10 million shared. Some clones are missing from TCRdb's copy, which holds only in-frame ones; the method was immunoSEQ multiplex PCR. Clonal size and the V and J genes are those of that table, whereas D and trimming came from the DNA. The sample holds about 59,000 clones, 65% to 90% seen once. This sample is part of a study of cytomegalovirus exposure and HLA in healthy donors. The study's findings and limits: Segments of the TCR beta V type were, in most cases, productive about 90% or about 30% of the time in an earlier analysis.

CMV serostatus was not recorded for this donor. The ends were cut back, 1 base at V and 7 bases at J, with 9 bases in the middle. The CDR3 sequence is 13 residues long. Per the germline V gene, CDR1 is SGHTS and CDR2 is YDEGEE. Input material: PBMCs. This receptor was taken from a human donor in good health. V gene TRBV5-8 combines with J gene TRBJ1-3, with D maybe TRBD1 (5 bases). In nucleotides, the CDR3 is TGTGCCAGCAGCTTGAGGGGTTCGAACACCATATATTTT. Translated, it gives CASSLRGSNTIYF.